The sequence of this T cell receptor (beta chain) was determined in a study of cytomegalovirus exposure and HLA in healthy donors. This clone was counted once. Germline V gives CDR1 LNHNV, CDR2 YYDKDF (reference sequence). V gave up 0 bases and J gave up 4 bases; unmatched junction bases: 9. The CDR3 consists of 17 residues. The PCR was carried out with 60 Vbeta primers and 13 Jbeta primers. Clones were sequenced by immunoSEQ multiplex PCR, and TCRdb holds only the in-frame ones, with some missing. The table lists 150,000 to 200,000 clones, about three quarters of them singletons. Sequencing used PBMCs. This TCR came from a female donor in good health and CMV-seronegative. This chain uses TRBV15 with TRBJ1-3; 7 nucleotides match TRBD1. CDR3 sequence (DNA): TGTGCCACCAGCAGAGATCAAGGACAGGTGAAGGGAAACACCATATATTTT. Translating gives CATSRDQGQVKGNTIYF.